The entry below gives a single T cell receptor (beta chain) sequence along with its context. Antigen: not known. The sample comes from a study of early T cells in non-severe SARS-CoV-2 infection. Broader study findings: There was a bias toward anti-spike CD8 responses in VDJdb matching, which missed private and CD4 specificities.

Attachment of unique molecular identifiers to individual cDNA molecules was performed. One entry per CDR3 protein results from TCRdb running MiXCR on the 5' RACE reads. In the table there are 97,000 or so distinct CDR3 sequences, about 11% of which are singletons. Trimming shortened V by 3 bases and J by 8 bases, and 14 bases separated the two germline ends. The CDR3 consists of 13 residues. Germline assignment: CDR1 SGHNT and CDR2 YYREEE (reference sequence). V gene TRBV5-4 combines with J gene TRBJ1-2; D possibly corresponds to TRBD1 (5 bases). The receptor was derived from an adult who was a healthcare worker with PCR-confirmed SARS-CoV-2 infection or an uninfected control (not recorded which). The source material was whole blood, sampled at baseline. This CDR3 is CASSYTGISGYTF. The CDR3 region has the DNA TGTGCCAGCAGCTACACAGGAATCTCAGGCTACACCTTC.